The next 7 T cell receptor beta chains were all read from a single sample in a study of glioma-infiltrating T cells. The iRepertoire nested amplicon-rescue multiplex PCR amplified TCR alpha and beta CDR3s from RNA. TCRdb called the multiplex PCR reads again in MiXCR, with one record for every CDR3 protein. Seen here are some 180,000 distinct CDR3 sequences, around 30% observed once, and the top ten hold just over 20%. The source material was glioma tissue, nonneoplastic brain tissue, or PBMCs (not recorded which). The receptors derive from a human donor with low-grade glioma or glioblastoma, undergoing nonglioma brain surgery, or in good health (not recorded which).

This rearrangement joins TRBV6-1 to TRBJ2-6; TRBD1 agrees at 9 bases. This CDR3 spans 16 amino acids. V shed 6 bases and J 0 bases; nucleotides not matched to a gene: 3. Germline CDR1 MNHNS, CDR2 SASEGT. The CDR3 nucleotides read TGTGCCAGCAGCCCGGGACAGGGCTCTGGGGCCAACGTCCTGACTTTC. This gives the protein CASSPGQGSGANVLTF.

In its sample, this clonotype was seen many times. J is TRBJ2-3 and V is TRBV6-2 or TRBV6-3, with 13 bases that match TRBD2. Germline lookup yields CDR1 MNHEY and CDR2 SVGEGT. This CDR3 contains 16 residues. After removal of 6 bases from V and 1 base from J, the junction contained 4 bases not matched to a gene. The CDR3 sequence is CASSSGLAGGTDTQYF. The DNA for the CDR3 is TGTGCCAGCAGCTCCGGACTAGCGGGGGGCACAGATACGCAGTATTTT.

About this clonotype itself: This clone may be a read error of a much larger clone one base away. The chain carries TRBV7-9 and TRBJ1-2; 7 nucleotides align to TRBD1. V trimming: 5 bases; J trimming: 8 bases; junction bases outside the gene matches: 8. Germline CDR1 and CDR2: SEHNR and FQNEAQ (reference sequence). The CDR3 covers 13 residues. The CDR3 bases are TGTGCCAGCAGCCTAATGTACAGGGGAGGCTACACCTTC. Encoded protein: CASSLMYRGGYTF.

Ten or more counts support this clonotype. The chain links TRBV29-1 to TRBJ2-3; D may be TRBD2 (6 bases). V gave up 2 bases and J gave up 8 bases, with 8 bases separating them. Germline V gene data show CDR1 as SQVTM and CDR2 as ANQGSEA. This CDR3 contains 11 residues. CDR3 in amino acids: CSVERGGTQYF. The DNA of the CDR3 is TGCAGCGTTGAAAGGGGAGGTACGCAGTATTTT.

This clonotype was picked up many times. This chain uses TRBV7-6 with TRBJ2-5; D uncertain. V was pared by 2 bases and J by 1 base, with 8 bases between. There are 14 residues in the CDR3. CDR1 and CDR2 (germline): SGHVS, FNYEAQ. The CDR3 loop reads CASSLQNGQETQYF. CDR3 nucleotide sequence: TGTGCCAGCAGCTTACAGAACGGCCAAGAGACCCAGTACTTC.

This clonotype came up many times. At one end, the junction sequence differs from germline, possibly due to a read error. The chain is built from TRBV7-6 and TRBJ2-7; 14 bases are a match to TRBD2. In germline, CDR1 is SGHVS, CDR2 FNYEAQ. The CDR3 totals 16 residues. CDR3 amino acids: CASSLGTSGSSYEQYF. CDR3 nucleotide sequence: TGTGCCAGCAGTTTAGGGACTAGCGGGAGTTCCTACGAGCAGTACTTC.

This clonotype occurred many times. The V and J genes are TRBV28 and TRBJ2-1, with D tentatively TRBD2 (6 bases). This CDR3 is 14 amino acids long. Trimming took 8 bases from V and 9 from J, leaving 20 bases between them. Germline CDR1 is MDHEN and CDR2 is SYDVKM. DNA of the CDR3: TGTGCCAGCCTACGGGGAGGTTGGTGGAGTGAGCAGTTCTTC. Its protein product is CASLRGGWWSEQFF.